Listed below are T cell receptor beta chains from one sample, sequenced in a study of T cell responses to AZD1222 COVID-19 vaccine. Repertoires were generated with immunoSEQ multiplex PCR, while TCRdb's copy carries only in-frame clones and drops some. Among 120,000 or so clones listed, about 85% were seen once. The starting material was peripheral blood, obtained on day 0 of AZD1222 vaccination. The receptors shown here come from an adult in good health. CDR3s include the opening cysteine and the closing phenylalanine or tryptophan. Each record gives: J gene, V gene, D gene, clone size, CDR3 protein, CDR3 DNA. D genes are given only for firm matches. For some rows the clone size is stated as once, few or many, or as a class when expanded; others skip it.

TRBJ2-6 TRBV7-2 . . CASSLVSGGASGANVLTF TGTGCCAGCAGCTTAGTATCAGGGGGGGCCTCTGGGGCCAACGTCCTGACTTTC
TRBJ2-1 TRBV21-1 . . CASSKGEDVHEQFF TGTGCCAGCAGCAAAGGTGAAGACGTACATGAGCAGTTCTTC
TRBJ1-2 TRBV5-4 TRBD1 . CASSLGRTGYGYTF TGTGCCAGCAGCTTGGGTAGGACAGGATATGGCTACACCTTC
TRBJ2-3 TRBV2 TRBD2 . CASGRGGSTDTQYF TGTGCCAGCGGGAGGGGAGGGTCCACAGATACGCAGTATTTT
TRBJ1-2 TRBV28 . . CASSLQGYYGYTF TGTGCCAGCAGTTTACAGGGGTACTATGGCTACACCTTC
TRBJ1-1 TRBV28 TRBD1 once CASTTGELTYTEAFF TGTGCCAGCACGACAGGGGAATTAACTTACACTGAAGCTTTCTTT
TRBJ1-4 TRBV18 . . CASSPAGLEKLFF TGTGCCAGCTCACCAGCGGGTTTAGAAAAACTGTTTTTT
TRBJ2-3 TRBV5-6 . . CASSLRGVGSSTDTQYF TGTGCCAGCAGCTTGCGCGGGGTCGGAAGTAGCACAGATACGCAGTATTTT
TRBJ1-2 TRBV6-5 . . CASNGRGWDGYTF TGTGCCAGCAATGGACGGGGCTGGGATGGCTACACCTTC
TRBJ1-1 TRBV7-2 . . CASSPSGGGRVEAFF TGTGCCAGCAGCCCATCCGGAGGAGGGAGGGTTGAAGCTTTCTTT
TRBJ1-1 TRBV14 . . CASSQFMNTEAFF TGTGCCAGCAGCCAATTCATGAACACTGAAGCTTTCTTT
TRBJ1-4 TRBV19 . . CASSIGPQSTNEKLFF TGTGCCAGTAGTATAGGGCCCCAGTCAACTAATGAAAAACTGTTTTTT
TRBJ2-7 TRBV5-8 . . CASSSLVPAYEQYF TGTGCCAGCAGCTCACTGGTGCCTGCCTACGAGCAGTACTTC
TRBJ1-3 TRBV21-1 . once CASSRPLGRGCGNTIYF TGTGCCAGCAGCAGACCCCTCGGCAGGGGTTGTGGAAACACCATATATTTT
TRBJ1-1 TRBV10-2 TRBD1 . CASSNRGPNTEAFF TGCGCCAGCAGTAACAGGGGCCCGAACACTGAAGCTTTCTTT
TRBJ1-2 TRBV6-2/TRBV6-3 TRBD1 . CASSYSTGDYGYTF TGTGCCAGCAGTTACTCGACAGGGGACTATGGCTACACCTTC